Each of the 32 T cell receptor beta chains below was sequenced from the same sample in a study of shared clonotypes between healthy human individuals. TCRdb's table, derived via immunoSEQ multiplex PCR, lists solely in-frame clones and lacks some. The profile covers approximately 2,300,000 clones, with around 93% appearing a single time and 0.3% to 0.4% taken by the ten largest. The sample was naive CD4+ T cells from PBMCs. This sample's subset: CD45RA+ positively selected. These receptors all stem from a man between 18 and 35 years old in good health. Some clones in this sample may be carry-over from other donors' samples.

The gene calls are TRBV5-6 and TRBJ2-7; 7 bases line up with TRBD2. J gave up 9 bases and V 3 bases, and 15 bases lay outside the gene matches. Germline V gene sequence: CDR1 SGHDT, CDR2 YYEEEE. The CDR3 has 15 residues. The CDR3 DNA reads TGTGCCAGCAGCTCCATGGGGGAGGGGTATCTTGTGCAGTACTTC. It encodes CASSSMGEGYLVQYF.

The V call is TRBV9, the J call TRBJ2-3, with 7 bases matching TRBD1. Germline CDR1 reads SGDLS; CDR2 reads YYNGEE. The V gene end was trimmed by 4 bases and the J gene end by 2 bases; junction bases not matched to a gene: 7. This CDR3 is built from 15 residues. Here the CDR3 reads CASSHRQGSTDTQYF. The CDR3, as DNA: TGTGCCAGCAGCCACCGACAGGGATCCACAGATACGCAGTATTTT. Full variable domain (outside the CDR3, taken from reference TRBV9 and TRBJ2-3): DSGVTQTPKHLITATGQRVTLRCSPRSGDLSVYWYQQSLDQGLQFLIQYYNGEERAKGNILERFSAQQFPDLHSELNLSSLELGDSALYFCASSHRQGSTDTQYFGPGTRLTVL.

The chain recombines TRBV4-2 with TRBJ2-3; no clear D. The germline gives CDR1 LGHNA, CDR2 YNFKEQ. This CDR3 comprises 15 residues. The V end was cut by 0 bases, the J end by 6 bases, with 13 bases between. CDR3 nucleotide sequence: TGTGCCAGCAGCCAAGATCTTCCTGTCGGTGATACGCAGTATTTT. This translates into CASSQDLPVGDTQYF.

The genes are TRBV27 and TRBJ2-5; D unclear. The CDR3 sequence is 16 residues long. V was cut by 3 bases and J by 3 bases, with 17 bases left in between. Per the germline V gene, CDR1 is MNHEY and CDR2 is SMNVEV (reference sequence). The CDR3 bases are TGTGCCAGCAGTTTCCTCTGGCCGGACCCTAAAGAGACCCAGTACTTC. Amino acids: CASSFLWPDPKETQYF.

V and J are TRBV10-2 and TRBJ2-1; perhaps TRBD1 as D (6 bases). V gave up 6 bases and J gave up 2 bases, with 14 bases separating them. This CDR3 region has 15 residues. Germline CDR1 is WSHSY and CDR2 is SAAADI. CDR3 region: CASRVTGIPYNEQFF. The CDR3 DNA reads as TGCGCCAGCAGGGTAACAGGGATCCCCTACAATGAGCAGTTCTTC.

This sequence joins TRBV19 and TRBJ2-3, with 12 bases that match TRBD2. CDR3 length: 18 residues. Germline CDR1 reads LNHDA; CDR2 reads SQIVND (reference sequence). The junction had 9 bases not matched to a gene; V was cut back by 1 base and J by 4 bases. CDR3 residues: CASSIGGRLAGDPDTQYF. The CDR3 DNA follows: TGTGCCAGTAGTATAGGGGGCCGACTAGCGGGGGATCCAGATACGCAGTATTTT. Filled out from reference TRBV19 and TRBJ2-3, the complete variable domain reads DGGITQSPKYLFRKEGQNVTLSCEQNLNHDAMYWYRQDPGQGLRLIYYSQIVNDFQKGDIAEGYSVSREKKESFPLTVTSAQKNPTAFYLCASSIGGRLAGDPDTQYFGPGTRLTVL.

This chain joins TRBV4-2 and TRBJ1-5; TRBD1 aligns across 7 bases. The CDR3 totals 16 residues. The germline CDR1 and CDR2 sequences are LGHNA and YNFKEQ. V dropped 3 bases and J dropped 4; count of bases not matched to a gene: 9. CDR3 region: CASSQVGQAGNQPQHF. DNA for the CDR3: TGTGCCAGCAGCCAGGTCGGACAGGCGGGGAATCAGCCCCAGCATTTT.

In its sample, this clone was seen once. The CDR3 here is CASSPLPGQFTDTQYF. CDR3 coding DNA: TGTGCCAGCTCACCGCTACCGGGACAGTTTACAGATACGCAGTATTTT. J is TRBJ2-3 and V is TRBV18, with 7 bases identical to TRBD1. CDR1 is KGHSH and CDR2 is LQKENI in the germline V gene. The CDR3 runs 16 residues. V lost 3 bases and J lost 3; bases outside the gene matches: 9.

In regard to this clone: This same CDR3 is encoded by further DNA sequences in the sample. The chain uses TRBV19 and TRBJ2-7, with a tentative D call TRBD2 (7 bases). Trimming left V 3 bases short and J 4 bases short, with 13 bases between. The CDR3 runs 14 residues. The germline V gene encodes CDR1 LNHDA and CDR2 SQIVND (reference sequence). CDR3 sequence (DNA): TGTGCCAGTAGTATTGGGGGGGCCCCATACGAGCAGTACTTC. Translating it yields CASSIGGAPYEQYF.

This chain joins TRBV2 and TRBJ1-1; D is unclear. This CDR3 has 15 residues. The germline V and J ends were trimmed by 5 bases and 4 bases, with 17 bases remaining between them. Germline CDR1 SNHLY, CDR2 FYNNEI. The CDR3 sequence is CASSLDGSLPTEAFF. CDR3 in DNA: TGTGCCAGCAGTTTGGACGGGTCGCTCCCCACTGAAGCTTTCTTT.

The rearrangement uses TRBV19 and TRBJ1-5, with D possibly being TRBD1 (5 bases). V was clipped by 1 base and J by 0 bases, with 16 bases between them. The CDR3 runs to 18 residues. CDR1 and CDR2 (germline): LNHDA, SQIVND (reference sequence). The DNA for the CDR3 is TGTGCCAGTAGTATAGCCACGGGGGGGACCTCTAGCAATCAGCCCCAGCATTTT. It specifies CASSIATGGTSSNQPQHF.

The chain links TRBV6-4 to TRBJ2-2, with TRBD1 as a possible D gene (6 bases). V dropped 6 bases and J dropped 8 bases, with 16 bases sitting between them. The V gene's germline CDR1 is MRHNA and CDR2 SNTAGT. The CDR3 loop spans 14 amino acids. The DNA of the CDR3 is TGTGCCAGCAGAACGGACAGCGAATTGGGGGAGCTGTTTTTT. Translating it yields CASRTDSELGELFF.

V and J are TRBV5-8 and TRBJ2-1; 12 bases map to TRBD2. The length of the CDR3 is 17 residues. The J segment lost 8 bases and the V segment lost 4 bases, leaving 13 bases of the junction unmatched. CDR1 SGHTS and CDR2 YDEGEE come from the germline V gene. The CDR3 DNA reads TGTGCCAGCAGCCGTGGACTAGCGGGATCCTATAGCTATGAGCAGTTCTTC. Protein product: CASSRGLAGSYSYEQFF.

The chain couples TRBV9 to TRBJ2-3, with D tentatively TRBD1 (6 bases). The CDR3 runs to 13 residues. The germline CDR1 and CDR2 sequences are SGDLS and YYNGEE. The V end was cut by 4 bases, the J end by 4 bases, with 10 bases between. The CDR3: CASSPTGSDTQYF. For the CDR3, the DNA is TGTGCCAGCAGCCCTACAGGGTCAGATACGCAGTATTTT.

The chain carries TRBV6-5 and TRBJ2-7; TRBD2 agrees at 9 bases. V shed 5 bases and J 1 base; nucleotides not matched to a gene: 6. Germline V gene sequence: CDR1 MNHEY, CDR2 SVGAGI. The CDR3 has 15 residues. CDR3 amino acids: CASSRQAGGSYEQYF. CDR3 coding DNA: TGTGCCAGCAGTCGACAAGCGGGAGGATCCTACGAGCAGTACTTC.

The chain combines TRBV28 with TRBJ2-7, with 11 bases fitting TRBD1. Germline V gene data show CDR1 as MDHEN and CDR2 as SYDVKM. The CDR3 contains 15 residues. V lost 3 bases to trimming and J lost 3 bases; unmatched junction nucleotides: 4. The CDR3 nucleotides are TGTGCCAGCAGTTTTACAGGGACAGGGGGCTACGAGCAGTACTTC. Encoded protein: CASSFTGTGGYEQYF.

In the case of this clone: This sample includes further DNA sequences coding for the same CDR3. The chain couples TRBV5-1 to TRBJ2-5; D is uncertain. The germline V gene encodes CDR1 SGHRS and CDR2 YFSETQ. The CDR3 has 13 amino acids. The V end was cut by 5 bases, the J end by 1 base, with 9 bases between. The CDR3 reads CASSVGVQETQYF. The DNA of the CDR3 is TGCGCCAGCAGTGTTGGGGTCCAAGAGACCCAGTACTTC.

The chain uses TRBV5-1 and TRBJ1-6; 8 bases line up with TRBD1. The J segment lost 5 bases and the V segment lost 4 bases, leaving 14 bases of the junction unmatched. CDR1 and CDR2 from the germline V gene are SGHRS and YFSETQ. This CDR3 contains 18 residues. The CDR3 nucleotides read TGCGCCAGCAGCCTGGGACAGGCGGCCCTTATTGATAATTCACCCCTCCACTTT. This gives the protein CASSLGQAALIDNSPLHF.

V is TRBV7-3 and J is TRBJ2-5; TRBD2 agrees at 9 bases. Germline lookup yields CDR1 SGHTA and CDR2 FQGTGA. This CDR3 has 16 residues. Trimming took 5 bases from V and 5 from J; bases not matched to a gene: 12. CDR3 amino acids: CASSPARAGGGETQYF. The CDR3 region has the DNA TGTGCCAGCAGCCCTGCTCGAGCGGGAGGTGGGGAGACCCAGTACTTC.

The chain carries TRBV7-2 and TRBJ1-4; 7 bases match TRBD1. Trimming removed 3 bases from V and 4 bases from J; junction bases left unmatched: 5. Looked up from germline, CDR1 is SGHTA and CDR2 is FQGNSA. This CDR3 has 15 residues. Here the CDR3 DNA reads TGTGCCAGCAGCTTCCAGACAGGGCTTAATGAAAAACTGTTTTTT. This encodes CASSFQTGLNEKLFF.

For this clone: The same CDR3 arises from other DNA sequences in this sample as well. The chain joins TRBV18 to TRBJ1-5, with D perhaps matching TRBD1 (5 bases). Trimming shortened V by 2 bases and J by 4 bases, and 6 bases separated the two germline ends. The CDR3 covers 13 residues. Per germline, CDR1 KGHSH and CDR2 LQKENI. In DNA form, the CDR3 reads TGTGCCAGCTCACCAGGGACTAATCAGCCCCAGCATTTT. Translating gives CASSPGTNQPQHF.

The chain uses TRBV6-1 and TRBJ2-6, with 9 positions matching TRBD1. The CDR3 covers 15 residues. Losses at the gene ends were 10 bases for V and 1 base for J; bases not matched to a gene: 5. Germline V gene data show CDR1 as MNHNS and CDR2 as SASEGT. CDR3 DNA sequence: TGTGCCACCGGGACAGGGAGTTCTGGGGCCAACGTCCTGACTTTC. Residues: CATGTGSSGANVLTF.

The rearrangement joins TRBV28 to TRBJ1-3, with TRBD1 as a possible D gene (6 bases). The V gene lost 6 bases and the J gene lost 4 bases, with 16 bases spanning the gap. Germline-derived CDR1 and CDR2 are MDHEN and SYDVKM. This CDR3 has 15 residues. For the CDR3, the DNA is TGTGCCAGCAGGCCACGAGGGGGGGTCGGAAACACCATATATTTT. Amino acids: CASRPRGGVGNTIYF.

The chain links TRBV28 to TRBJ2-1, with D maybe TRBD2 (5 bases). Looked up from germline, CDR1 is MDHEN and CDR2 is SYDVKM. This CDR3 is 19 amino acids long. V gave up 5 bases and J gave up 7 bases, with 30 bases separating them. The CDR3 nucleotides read TGTGCCAGCAGTCCCTCGAGGCCTCTCGGGGTCAGTCGATCTAATGAGCAGTTCTTC. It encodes CASSPSRPLGVSRSNEQFF.

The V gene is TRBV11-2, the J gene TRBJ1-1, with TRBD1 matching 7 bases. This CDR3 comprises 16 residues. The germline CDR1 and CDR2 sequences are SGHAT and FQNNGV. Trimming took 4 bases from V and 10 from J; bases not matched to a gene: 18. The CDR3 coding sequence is TGTGCCAGCAGCTCCTCCTGGACAGGAGGAAGGGGGTTAGCTTTCTTT. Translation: CASSSSWTGGRGLAFF.

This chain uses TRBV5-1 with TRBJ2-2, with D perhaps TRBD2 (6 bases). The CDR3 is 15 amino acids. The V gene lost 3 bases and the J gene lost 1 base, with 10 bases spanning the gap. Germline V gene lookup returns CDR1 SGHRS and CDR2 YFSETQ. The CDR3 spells CASSYLGGNTGELFF. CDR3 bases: TGCGCCAGCAGCTACTTGGGGGGGAACACCGGGGAGCTGTTTTTT.

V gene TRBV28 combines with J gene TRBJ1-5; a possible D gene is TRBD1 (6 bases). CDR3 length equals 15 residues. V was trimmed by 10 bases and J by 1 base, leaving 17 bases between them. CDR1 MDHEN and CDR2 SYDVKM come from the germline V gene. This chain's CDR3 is CATTRGGLSNQPQHF. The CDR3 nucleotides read TGTGCCACCACCCGTGGGGGGCTAAGCAATCAGCCCCAGCATTTT.

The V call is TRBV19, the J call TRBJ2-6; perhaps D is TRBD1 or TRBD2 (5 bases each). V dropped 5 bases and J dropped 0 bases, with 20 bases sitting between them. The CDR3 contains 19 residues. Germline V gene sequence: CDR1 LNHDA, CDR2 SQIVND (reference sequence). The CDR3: CASSLSGTDYFSGANVLTF. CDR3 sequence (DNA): TGTGCCAGTAGTTTGTCCGGGACCGATTATTTCTCTGGGGCCAACGTCCTGACTTTC.

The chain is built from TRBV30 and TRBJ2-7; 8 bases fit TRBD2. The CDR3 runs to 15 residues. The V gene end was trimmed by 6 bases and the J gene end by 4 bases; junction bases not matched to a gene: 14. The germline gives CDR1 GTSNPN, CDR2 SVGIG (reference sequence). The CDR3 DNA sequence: TGTGCCTGCTTAGCCCGGGGGGGTCGGCCTTACGAGCAGTACTTC. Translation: CACLARGGRPYEQYF.

This CDR3 is CASSVEASGSFEQYF. CDR3 DNA: TGTGCCAGCAGCGTAGAGGCTAGCGGGAGTTTCGAGCAGTACTTC. The chain is built from TRBV9 and TRBJ2-7; 10 bases fit TRBD2. The trim removed 0 bases at V and 6 bases at J, leaving 6 bases unmatched. Germline V gives CDR1 SGDLS, CDR2 YYNGEE. The CDR3 has 15 residues.

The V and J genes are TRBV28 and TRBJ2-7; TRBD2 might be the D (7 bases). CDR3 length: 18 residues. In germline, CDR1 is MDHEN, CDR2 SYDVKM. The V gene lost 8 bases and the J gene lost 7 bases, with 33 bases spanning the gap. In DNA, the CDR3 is TGTGCCAGCTTCCCTCAAGGGGGAGGGCCTAACCGATCGAAGGAGCAGTACTTC. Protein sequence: CASFPQGGGPNRSKEQYF.

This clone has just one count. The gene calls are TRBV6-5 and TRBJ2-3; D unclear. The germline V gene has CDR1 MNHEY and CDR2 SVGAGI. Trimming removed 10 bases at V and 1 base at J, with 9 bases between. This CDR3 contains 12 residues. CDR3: CAIRSRTDTQYF. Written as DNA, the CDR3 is TGTGCCATCCGGTCCCGCACAGATACGCAGTATTTT.